This TCR beta chain is from a study of blood T cells in healthy people across ages. General study points: Across the age range, TCR beta diversity per million T cells fell in a roughly linear way.

The CDR3 contains 14 residues. CDR1 and CDR2 (germline): LNHNV, YYDKDF (reference sequence). Using a J-beta primer mix together with a sample-barcoded 5' primer, a second PCR was run for about 7 to 12 cycles. TCRdb redid the calling of the 5' RACE reads with MiXCR, one entry per CDR3 protein. The table includes roughly 800,000 distinct CDR3 sequences, 55% to 75% detected once. Drawing of peripheral blood yielded 8.5 to 10 milliliters from each donor. Worth noting for this clonotype: Antigen unknown. The junction and the germline gene differ at one end; a read error may be behind it.

The rearrangement uses TRBV15 and TRBJ2-4, with 11 positions matching TRBD1. The specimen was blood. The sequence came from a man aged 25 to 40 in good health. CDR3: CTTSSGTGGLIQYF. The CDR3 coding sequence is TGTACCACCAGCAGCGGGACAGGGGGACTCATTCAGTACTTC.